These T cell receptor beta chains were read from a single sample in a study of radiation and T cells in renal cell carcinoma. Sequencing was performed with immunoSEQ multiplex PCR; in TCRdb, only in-frame clones are kept and a portion is missing. The sample includes approximately 40,000 clones, around four fifths of them seen just once. This sample comprised blood, obtained from a patient whose treatment included radiotherapy and nephrectomy. The receptor set was obtained from a woman between 65 and 79 years old with renal cell carcinoma. Both conserved end residues are part of each CDR3. Fields, in order: CDR3 protein, CDR3 DNA, D gene, clone size, V gene, J gene. A D gene is named only where the DNA matches it firmly. The listing skips clone size in some rows; elsewhere it reads once, few, many or a size class.

CDR3aa: CASGSAGQPYEQYF
CDR3nt: TGTGCCAGCGGCTCCGCTGGACAGCCGTACGAGCAGTACTTC
d_gene: .
abundance: .
v_gene: TRBV6-1
j_gene: TRBJ2-7

CDR3aa: CASILRGRGNEQYF
CDR3nt: TGTGCCAGCATCCTCCGGGGCAGGGGCAACGAGCAGTACTTC
d_gene: .
abundance: .
v_gene: TRBV13
j_gene: TRBJ2-7

CDR3aa: CSAQARTSIDTQYF
CDR3nt: TGCAGCGCCCAAGCTCGGACTAGCATAGATACGCAGTATTTT
d_gene: TRBD2
abundance: .
v_gene: TRBV29-1
j_gene: TRBJ2-3

CDR3aa: CASSGTGTGGEKLFF
CDR3nt: TGTGCCAGCAGCGGAACCGGGACAGGCGGGGAAAAACTGTTTTTT
d_gene: TRBD1
abundance: .
v_gene: TRBV9
j_gene: TRBJ1-4

CDR3aa: CASSLDGGGYTF
CDR3nt: TGTGCCAGCAGCTTAGATGGGGGCGGCTACACCTTC
d_gene: .
abundance: .
v_gene: TRBV7-9
j_gene: TRBJ1-2

CDR3aa: CASSTRDTLYEQYF
CDR3nt: TGTGCCAGCAGCACCCGGGACACCCTCTACGAGCAGTACTTC
d_gene: .
abundance: .
v_gene: TRBV5-4
j_gene: TRBJ2-7

CDR3aa: CASSVAFGAGTDTQYF
CDR3nt: TGTGCCAGCAGCGTAGCTTTCGGCGCCGGCACAGATACGCAGTATTTT
d_gene: .
abundance: .
v_gene: TRBV9
j_gene: TRBJ2-3

CDR3aa: CASSSTGSNQPQHF
CDR3nt: TGTGCCAGCAGTTCGACAGGGAGCAATCAGCCCCAGCATTTT
d_gene: TRBD1
abundance: few
v_gene: TRBV7-9
j_gene: TRBJ1-5

CDR3aa: CASRKASGLAGGTNNEQFF
CDR3nt: TGTGCCAGTAGAAAAGCCTCCGGACTAGCGGGAGGGACCAACAATGAGCAGTTCTTC
d_gene: TRBD2
abundance: few
v_gene: TRBV19
j_gene: TRBJ2-1

CDR3aa: CASRSRGLGSPLHF
CDR3nt: TGTGCCAGCAGATCGAGGGGGCTTGGGTCACCCCTCCACTTT
d_gene: TRBD1
abundance: .
v_gene: TRBV7-2
j_gene: TRBJ1-6

CDR3aa: CASSTGTGGEKLFF
CDR3nt: TGTGCCAGTAGTACCGGGACAGGCGGAGAAAAACTGTTTTTT
d_gene: TRBD1
abundance: .
v_gene: TRBV19
j_gene: TRBJ1-4

CDR3aa: CASGRIGGYTF
CDR3nt: TGTGCGTCGGGTCGAATTGGAGGCTACACCTTC
d_gene: .
abundance: .
v_gene: TRBV28
j_gene: TRBJ1-2

CDR3aa: CASSGTPNNYGYTF
CDR3nt: TGTGCCAGCAGTGGGACACCCAATAACTATGGCTACACCTTC
d_gene: .
abundance: .
v_gene: TRBV6-1
j_gene: TRBJ1-2

CDR3aa: CASSIGIGGTQYF
CDR3nt: TGTGCCAGCTCCATCGGCATCGGGGGAACCCAGTACTTC
d_gene: .
abundance: .
v_gene: TRBV6-6
j_gene: TRBJ2-5

CDR3aa: CSVAGPGELFF
CDR3nt: TGCAGCGTTGCAGGGCCCGGGGAGCTGTTTTTT
d_gene: .
abundance: .
v_gene: TRBV29-1
j_gene: TRBJ2-2

CDR3aa: CASSPTGTRYEQYF
CDR3nt: TGTGCCAGCTCACCGACAGGGACCCGGTACGAGCAGTACTTC
d_gene: TRBD1
abundance: few
v_gene: TRBV18
j_gene: TRBJ2-7

CDR3aa: CASSRGEVAGDTQYF
CDR3nt: TGCGCCAGCAGCCGGGGGGAGGTAGCGGGCGATACGCAGTATTTT
d_gene: TRBD2
abundance: .
v_gene: TRBV5-1
j_gene: TRBJ2-3